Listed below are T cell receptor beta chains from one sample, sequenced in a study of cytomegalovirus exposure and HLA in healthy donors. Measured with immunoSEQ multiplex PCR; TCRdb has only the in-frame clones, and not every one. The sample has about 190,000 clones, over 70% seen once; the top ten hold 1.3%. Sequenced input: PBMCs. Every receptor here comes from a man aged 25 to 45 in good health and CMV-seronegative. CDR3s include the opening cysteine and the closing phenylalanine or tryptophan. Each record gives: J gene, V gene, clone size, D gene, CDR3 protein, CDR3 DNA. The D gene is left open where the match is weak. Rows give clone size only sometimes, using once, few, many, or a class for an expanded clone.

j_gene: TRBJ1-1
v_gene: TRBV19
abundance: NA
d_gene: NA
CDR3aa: CASTPDSWNTEAFF
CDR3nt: TGTGCCAGTACTCCGGACAGTTGGAACACTGAAGCTTTCTTT

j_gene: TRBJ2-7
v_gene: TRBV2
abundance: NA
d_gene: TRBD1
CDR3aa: CASSDKRTGFYEQYF
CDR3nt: TGTGCCAGCAGCGATAAACGGACAGGGTTCTACGAGCAGTACTTC

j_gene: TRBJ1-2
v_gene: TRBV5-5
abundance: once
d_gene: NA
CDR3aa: CASSLGQNYGYTF
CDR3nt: TGTGCCAGCAGCTTGGGGCAGAACTATGGCTACACCTTC

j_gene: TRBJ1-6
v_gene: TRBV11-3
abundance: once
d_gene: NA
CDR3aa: CASSLSTKPLHF
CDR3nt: TGTGCCAGCAGCTTATCGACTAAACCCCTCCACTTT

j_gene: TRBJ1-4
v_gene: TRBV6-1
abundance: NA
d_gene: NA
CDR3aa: CASNPSGDKKLFF
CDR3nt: TGTGCCAGCAATCCATCAGGGGACAAAAAACTGTTTTTT

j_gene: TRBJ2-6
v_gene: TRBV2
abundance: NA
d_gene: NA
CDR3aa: CASSIERAAGANGLTF
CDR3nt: TGTGCCAGCAGTATCGAGCGGGCTGCTGGGGCCAACGGCCTGACTTTC

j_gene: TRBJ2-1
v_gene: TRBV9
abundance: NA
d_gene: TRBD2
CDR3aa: CASSVGAGAYNEQFF
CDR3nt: TGTGCCAGCAGCGTAGGAGCGGGGGCCTACAATGAGCAGTTCTTC

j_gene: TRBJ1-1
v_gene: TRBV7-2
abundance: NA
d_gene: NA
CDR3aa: CASSLSMNTEAFF
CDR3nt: TGTGCCAGCAGCTTATCTATGAACACTGAAGCTTTCTTT

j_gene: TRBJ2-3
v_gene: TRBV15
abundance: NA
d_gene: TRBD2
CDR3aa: CATQRTREITDTQYF
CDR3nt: TGTGCCACCCAGAGGACGCGGGAGATCACAGATACGCAGTATTTT

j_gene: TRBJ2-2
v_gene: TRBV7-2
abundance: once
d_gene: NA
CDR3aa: CASSHSLRGGGSGELFF
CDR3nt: TGTGCCAGCAGCCACTCGCTGCGGGGAGGCGGATCCGGGGAGCTGTTTTTT

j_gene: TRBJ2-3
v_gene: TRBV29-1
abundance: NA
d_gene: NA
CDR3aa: CSVGGRQAGGTDTQYF
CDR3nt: TGCAGCGTTGGGGGAAGACAGGCTGGGGGCACAGATACGCAGTATTTT

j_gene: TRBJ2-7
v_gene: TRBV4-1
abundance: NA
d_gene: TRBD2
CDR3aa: CASSQDLSSGSDFSYEQYF
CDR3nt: TGCGCCAGCAGCCAAGATTTGAGTAGCGGGAGTGACTTCTCCTACGAGCAGTACTTC

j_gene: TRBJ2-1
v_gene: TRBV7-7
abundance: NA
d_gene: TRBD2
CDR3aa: CASSPGLAGGADEQFF
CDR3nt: TGTGCTAGCAGCCCCGGACTAGCGGGAGGGGCGGATGAGCAGTTCTTC

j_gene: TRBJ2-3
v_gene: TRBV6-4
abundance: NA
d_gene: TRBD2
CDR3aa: CASSDGERGGDTQYF
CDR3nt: TGTGCCAGCAGTGACGGGGAGCGGGGGGGAGATACGCAGTATTTT

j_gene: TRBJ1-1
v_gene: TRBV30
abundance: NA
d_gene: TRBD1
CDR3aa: CAWRQGVDDEAFF
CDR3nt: TGTGCCTGGCGACAGGGGGTAGACGATGAAGCTTTCTTT

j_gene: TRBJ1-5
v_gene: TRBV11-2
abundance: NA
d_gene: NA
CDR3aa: CASSLRALAGEPQHF
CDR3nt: TGTGCCAGCAGCCTCCGGGCCCTCGCGGGAGAGCCCCAGCATTTT

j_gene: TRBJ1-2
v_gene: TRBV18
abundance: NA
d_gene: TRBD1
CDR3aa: CASSPRQGTNYGYTF
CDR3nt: TGTGCCAGCTCGCCTCGACAGGGCACCAACTATGGCTACACCTTC

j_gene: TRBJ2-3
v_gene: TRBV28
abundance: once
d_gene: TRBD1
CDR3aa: CASSYGTVNGDTQYF
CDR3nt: TGTGCCAGCAGTTATGGGACAGTAAATGGGGATACGCAGTATTTT

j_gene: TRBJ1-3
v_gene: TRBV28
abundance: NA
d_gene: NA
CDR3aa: CASSLGSGKPISGNTIYF
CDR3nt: TGTGCCAGCAGTTTAGGTAGCGGGAAGCCGATCTCTGGAAACACCATATATTTT

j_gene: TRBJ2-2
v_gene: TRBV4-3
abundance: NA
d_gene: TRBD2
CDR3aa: CASSRGLAGGQPGTGELFF
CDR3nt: TGCGCCAGCAGCCGCGGACTAGCGGGGGGGCAGCCGGGCACCGGGGAGCTGTTTTTT

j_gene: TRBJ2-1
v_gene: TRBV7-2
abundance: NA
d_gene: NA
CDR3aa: CASSLVTRKSYNEQFF
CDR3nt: TGTGCCAGCAGCTTAGTAACTAGAAAATCGTACAATGAGCAGTTCTTC

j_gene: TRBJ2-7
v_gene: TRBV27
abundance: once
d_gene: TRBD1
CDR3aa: CASRDSSYEQYF
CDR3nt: TGTGCCAGCCGGGACAGTTCCTACGAGCAGTACTTC